The 21 T cell receptor beta chains listed next were all sequenced from one sample in a study of T cells expressing NK-cell markers. TCRdb reprocessed the 5' RACE reads, with one entry per CDR3 protein and no DNA. The listing contains around 380,000 distinct CDR3 sequences. Sequencing input: blood T cells: a sorted CD56 or NKG2C T cell subset, CD4+ or CD8+ T cells, or bulk PBMC T cells (not recorded which). The receptors originated from a woman aged 45 to 65 in good health.

This rearrangement joins TRBV11-3 to TRBJ2-1; TCRdb calls TRBD1, which cannot be checked without DNA. Germline V gives CDR1 SGHNT, CDR2 YENEEA. The CDR3 is 13 amino acids. CDR3 in amino acids: CASSLEGTPKQFF.

This chain joins TRBV25-1 and TRBJ2-7; TCRdb's D gene call, TRBD1, goes unchecked for lack of DNA. From germline, CDR1 is MGHDK and CDR2 SYGVNS. This CDR3 has 15 residues. The CDR3 region is CASRDTGGVSYEQYF.

The chain is built from TRBV3-1 and TRBJ2-2; lacking DNA, the TRBD2 call made by TCRdb goes unchecked. CDR1 is LGHDT and CDR2 is YNNKEL in the germline V gene (reference sequence). The CDR3 totals 16 residues. The CDR3: CASSQRSSGGYGELFF.

The genes are TRBV20-1 and TRBJ1-5; TCRdb names TRBD1, which stays unverified in the absence of DNA. CDR3 length: 18 amino acids. Germline CDR1 DFQATT, CDR2 SNEGSKA (reference sequence). The CDR3 here is CSARSPARGTAFNQPQHF.

CDR3 in amino acids: CASSLGGGDTHKLETQYF. This rearrangement joins TRBV7-7 to TRBJ2-5; TCRdb's assignment of TRBD2 cannot be checked, as there is no DNA. Germline V lookup: CDR1 SSHAT, CDR2 FNYEAQ (reference sequence). The CDR3 length is 18 residues. The entire variable domain, with the rest obtained from reference TRBV7-7 and TRBJ2-5, is as follows: GAGVSQSPRYKVTKRGQDVTLRCDPISSHATLYWYQQALGQGPEFLTYFNYEAQPDKSGLPSDRFSAERPEGSISTLTIQRTEQRDSAMYRCASSLGGGDTHKLETQYFGPGTRLLVL.

CDR3 region: CSVEEGYDTQYF. The chain is built from TRBV29-1 and TRBJ2-3. The CDR3 runs to 12 residues. Germline V gene lookup returns CDR1 SQVTM and CDR2 ANQGSEA.

The chain couples TRBV12-3 or TRBV12-4 to TRBJ2-5; the D call of TRBD1 rests on TCRdb alone, since no DNA is present to check it. CDR3 size: 12 residues. CDR3 sequence: CASSAPGETQYF.

V gene TRBV27 combines with J gene TRBJ2-5; the TCRdb D gene call, TRBD1, has no DNA to confirm it. The V gene's germline CDR1 is MNHEY and CDR2 SMNVEV (reference sequence). This CDR3 region has 15 residues. The CDR3 protein is CASSWKSRGLGTQYF.

The V and J genes are TRBV12-3 or TRBV12-4 and TRBJ2-1. The CDR3 spans 12 residues. The CDR3: CASSPRLDEQFF.

The rearrangement links TRBV29-1 to TRBJ2-1; TCRdb's assignment of TRBD2 cannot be checked, as there is no DNA. The germline gives CDR1 SQVTM, CDR2 ANQGSEA. There are 14 residues in the CDR3. CDR3 protein: CSSGEGVAYNEQFF.

This chain links TRBV5-1 with TRBJ2-2; the D call of TRBD2 rests on TCRdb alone, since no DNA is present to check it. The V gene's germline CDR1 is SGHRS and CDR2 YFSETQ. This CDR3 is 13 amino acids long. The CDR3 here is CASSREGTGELFF.

V is TRBV27 and J is TRBJ2-7. CDR1 and CDR2 from the germline V gene are MNHEY and SMNVEV (reference sequence). The CDR3 contains 14 residues. The CDR3 sequence: CASSLSKKGYEQYF.

The chain employs TRBV28 and TRBJ2-7; TCRdb reports TRBD1, a call that lacks DNA to check it against. The CDR3 is 16 amino acids. Germline loops: CDR1 MDHEN, CDR2 SYDVKM. The CDR3 sequence is CASSARGRGTPYEQYF.

The chain combines TRBV9 with TRBJ2-7; lacking DNA, the TRBD2 call made by TCRdb goes unchecked. Germline lookup yields CDR1 SGDLS and CDR2 YYNGEE. CDR3 length: 14 amino acids. The CDR3: CASSAQRAPYEQYF. The full variable domain, its missing parts supplied by reference TRBV9 and TRBJ2-7, is DSGVTQTPKHLITATGQRVTLRCSPRSGDLSVYWYQQSLDQGLQFLIQYYNGEERAKGNILERFSAQQFPDLHSELNLSSLELGDSALYFCASSAQRAPYEQYFGPGTRLTVT.

The chain combines TRBV7-2 with TRBJ2-1. CDR1 is SGHTA and CDR2 is FQGNSA in the germline V gene. This CDR3 is 13 amino acids long. CDR3 sequence reads: CASSRQYSGEQFF.

This chain uses TRBV3-1 with TRBJ1-5; without DNA, the TCRdb call of TRBD1 cannot be checked. CDR1 is LGHDT and CDR2 is YNNKEL in the germline V gene (reference sequence). CDR3 length equals 15 residues. Here the CDR3 reads CASSTRTGPNQPQHF.

The chain links TRBV7-2 to TRBJ2-5; absent DNA, TCRdb's TRBD1 call cannot be checked. Per germline, CDR1 SGHTA and CDR2 FQGNSA. CDR3 size: 17 residues. CDR3 loop: CASSLELVRDPSGAQYF.

This chain joins TRBV27 and TRBJ2-3; with no DNA, the TCRdb D assignment of TRBD2 cannot be verified. The germline V gene has CDR1 MNHEY and CDR2 SMNVEV (reference sequence). CDR3 length equals 15 residues. CDR3 in amino acids: CASAIGAGMGDTQYF.

The chain recombines TRBV6-4 with TRBJ2-1; absent DNA, TCRdb's TRBD1 call cannot be checked. Germline V gene sequence: CDR1 MRHNA, CDR2 SNTAGT. This CDR3 has 15 residues. CDR3 loop: CASSDTGHKYNEQFF.

V usage is TRBV6-5 and J usage is TRBJ2-2. Germline loops: CDR1 MNHEY, CDR2 SVGAGI. This CDR3 region has 14 residues. CDR3 sequence reads: CATGTLDYTGELFF.

V is TRBV20-1 and J is TRBJ2-7; the D call from TCRdb, TRBD2, cannot be confirmed without DNA. The CDR3 extends over 15 amino acids. Germline assignment: CDR1 DFQATT and CDR2 SNEGSKA (reference sequence). CDR3 in amino acids: CSAEGGTSGPYEQYF.